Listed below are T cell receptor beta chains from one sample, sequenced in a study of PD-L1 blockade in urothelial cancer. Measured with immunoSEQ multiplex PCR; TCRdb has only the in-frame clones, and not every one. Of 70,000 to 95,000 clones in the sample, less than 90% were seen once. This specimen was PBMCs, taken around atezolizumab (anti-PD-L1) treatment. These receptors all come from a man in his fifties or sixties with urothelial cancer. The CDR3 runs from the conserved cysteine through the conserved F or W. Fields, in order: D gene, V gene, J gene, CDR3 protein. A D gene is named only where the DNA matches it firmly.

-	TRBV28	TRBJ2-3	CASSRRRTDTQYF
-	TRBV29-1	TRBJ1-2	CSVESGVHGYTF
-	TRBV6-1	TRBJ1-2	CASSEGQGSFKYGYTF
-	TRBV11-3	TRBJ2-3	CASSVSGEPTDTQYF
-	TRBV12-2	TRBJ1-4	CASRSRSLTGEEEKLFF
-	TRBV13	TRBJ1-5	CASSFSRGGVVGNQPQHF
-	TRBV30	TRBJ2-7	CAWSPGQHEQYF
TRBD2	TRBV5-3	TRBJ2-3	CARSRARTSGTYTQYF
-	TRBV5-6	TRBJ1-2	CASSLAPWGQVGDYGYTF
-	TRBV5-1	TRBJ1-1	CASSLGARNTEAFF
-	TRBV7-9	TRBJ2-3	CASSFRQSTDTQYF
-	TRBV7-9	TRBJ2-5	CASSRRSGQETQYF
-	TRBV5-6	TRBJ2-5	CASSYVQGQETQYF
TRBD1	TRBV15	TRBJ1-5	CATSLDRVQPQHF
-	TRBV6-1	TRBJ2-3	CASSPTVTDTQYF
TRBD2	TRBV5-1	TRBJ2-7	CASSFRLAGYEQYF
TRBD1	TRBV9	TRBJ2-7	CASSGTGEYEQYF
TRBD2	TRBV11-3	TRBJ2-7	CASSPSGLSSREQYF
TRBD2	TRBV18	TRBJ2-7	CASSRGGSTYEQYF
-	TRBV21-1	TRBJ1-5	CARPPYKREESNQPQHF
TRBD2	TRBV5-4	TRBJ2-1	CASSPPGASGGNDNEQFF
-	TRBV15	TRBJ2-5	CATSRDPPGVFQETQYF
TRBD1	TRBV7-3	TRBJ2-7	CASSLEPGQAYEQYF
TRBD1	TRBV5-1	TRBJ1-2	CASSPIGTGSGYTF
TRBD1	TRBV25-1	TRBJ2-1	CATQGQGWYEQFF
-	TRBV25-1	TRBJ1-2	CASSELVQDGYTF
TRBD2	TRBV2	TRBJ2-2	CASRRLGLAGTGELFF
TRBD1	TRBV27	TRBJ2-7	CASSTTGTEVYEQYF
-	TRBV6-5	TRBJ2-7	CASREYEQYF
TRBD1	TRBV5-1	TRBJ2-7	CASSLARGTSYEQYF
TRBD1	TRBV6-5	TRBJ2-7	CASSPGQAFGEQYF
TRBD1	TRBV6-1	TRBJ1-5	CASRSTGGMPQHF
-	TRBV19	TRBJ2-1	CASQRAGRLNEQFF
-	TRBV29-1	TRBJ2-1	CSVGARGEQFF
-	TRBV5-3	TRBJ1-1	CARSSVPRNTEAFF
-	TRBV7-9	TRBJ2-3	CASIPPAADTQYF
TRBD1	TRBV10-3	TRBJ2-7	CAIRGDTGTGISYEQYF
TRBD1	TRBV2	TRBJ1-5	CASSFRRQGDLQPQHF
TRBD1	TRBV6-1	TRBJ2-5	CASSTPGGRETQYF
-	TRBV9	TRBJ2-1	CASSAPLRGNEQFF
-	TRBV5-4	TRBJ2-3	CASRGAGRTDTQYF
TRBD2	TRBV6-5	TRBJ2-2	CASRRGLAGSGELFF
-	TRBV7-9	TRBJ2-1	CASSLARDNPEQFF
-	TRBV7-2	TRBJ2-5	CASSLVAGVETQYF
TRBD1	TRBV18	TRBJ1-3	CASSPQTGGSGNTIYF
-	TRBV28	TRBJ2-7	CASSLTGRGSYEQYF
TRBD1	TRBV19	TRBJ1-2	CASSSTGTLSYGYTF
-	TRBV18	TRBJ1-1	CASSPNLQEAEAFF
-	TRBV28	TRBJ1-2	CASSGLAELYGYTF
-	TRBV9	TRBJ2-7	CASSSHGGGAPEQYF
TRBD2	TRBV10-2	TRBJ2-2	CATRGLAGDTGELFF
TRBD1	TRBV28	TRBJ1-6	CASSGTGRGGLHF
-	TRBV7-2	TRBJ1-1	CAIPRGGMDTEAFF
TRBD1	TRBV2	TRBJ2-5	CASTNDRVGETQYF
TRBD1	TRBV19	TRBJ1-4	CASSMGQGATNEKLFF
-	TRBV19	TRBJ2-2	CASSQTNTGELFF
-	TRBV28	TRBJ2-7	CASSLGGSGPSSWYF
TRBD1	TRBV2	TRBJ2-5	CASRATGAPQETQYF
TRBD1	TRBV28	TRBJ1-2	CASSFPTGQSYGYTF